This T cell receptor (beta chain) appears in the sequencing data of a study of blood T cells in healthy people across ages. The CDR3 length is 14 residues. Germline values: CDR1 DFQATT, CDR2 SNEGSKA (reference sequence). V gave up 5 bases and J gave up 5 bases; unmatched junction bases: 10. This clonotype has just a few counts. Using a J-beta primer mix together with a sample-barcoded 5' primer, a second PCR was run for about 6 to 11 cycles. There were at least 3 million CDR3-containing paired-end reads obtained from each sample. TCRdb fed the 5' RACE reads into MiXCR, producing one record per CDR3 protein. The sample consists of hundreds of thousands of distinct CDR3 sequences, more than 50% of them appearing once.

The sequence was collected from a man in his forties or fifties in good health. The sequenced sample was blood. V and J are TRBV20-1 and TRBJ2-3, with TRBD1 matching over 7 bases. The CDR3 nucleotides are TGCAGTGCTGGACAGGACCCCCATCAAGATACGCAGTATTTT. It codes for CSAGQDPHQDTQYF.